The 20 T cell receptor beta chains below all came from one sample that was sequenced in a study of neoadjuvant anti-PD-1 for oral cavity cancer. The protocol was immunoSEQ multiplex PCR, while the TCRdb copy is restricted to in-frame clones and leaves out a portion. The repertoire consists of 68,000 or so clones, with approximately 84% occurring once and the leading ten covering around 3.2%. As to time point: after neoadjuvant nivolumab, at surgical resection. This material consisted of PBMCs, taken after nivolumab (anti-PD-1) treatment. These receptors were collected from a person between 35 and 79 years old with oral cavity squamous cell carcinoma.

The chain uses TRBV7-9 and TRBJ2-4; D gene ambiguous. CDR1 and CDR2 (germline): SEHNR, FQNEAQ (reference sequence). V was cut by 1 base and J by 14 bases, with 12 bases left in between. This CDR3 spans 12 amino acids. The CDR3 DNA sequence: TGTGCCAGCAGCTTAGGTTGGACGGACGAGTACTTC. Its protein is CASSLGWTDEYF.

The chain links TRBV4-2 to TRBJ2-1, with unresolved D. The CDR3 loop spans 17 amino acids. V lost 0 bases to trimming and J lost 0 bases, with 12 bases between them. CDR1 LGHNA and CDR2 YNFKEQ come from the germline V gene. CDR3 sequence: CASSQDRPPSSYNEQFF. CDR3 coding DNA: TGTGCCAGCAGCCAAGACCGACCTCCGAGCTCCTACAATGAGCAGTTCTTC.

By share, this clone ranks as medium-sized. This sequence joins TRBV27 and TRBJ2-2; tentatively, D is TRBD2 (5 bases). The germline V gene has CDR1 MNHEY and CDR2 SMNVEV (reference sequence). Trimming removed 0 bases at V and 7 bases at J, with 21 bases between. CDR3 size: 18 residues. The CDR3 protein is CASSLSSRAAVQSGELFF. DNA for the CDR3: TGTGCCAGCAGTTTATCCTCACGAGCGGCAGTTCAAAGCGGGGAGCTGTTTTTT.

This rearrangement joins TRBV5-4 to TRBJ2-3, with D unresolved. CDR3 size: 16 residues. Trimming took off 0 bases at V and 0 bases at J, with 11 bases between the two ends. CDR1 is SGHNT, CDR2 YYREEE, per germline (reference sequence). CDR3 protein: CASSLDTIASTDTQYF. The DNA for the CDR3 is TGTGCCAGCAGCTTGGACACGATTGCAAGCACAGATACGCAGTATTTT.

The chain couples TRBV7-8 to TRBJ1-3; 9 positions match TRBD1. V lost 5 bases and J lost 8; bases outside the gene matches: 7. The CDR3 is 14 amino acids. CDR1 is SGHVS and CDR2 is FQNEAQ in the germline V gene. The CDR3 reads CASSNRDREDTIYF. The CDR3 bases are TGTGCCAGCAGCAACCGGGACAGGGAGGACACCATATATTTT.

The genes are TRBV5-6 and TRBJ1-2, with TRBD1 as a possible D gene (5 bases). Between the trimmed V and J ends, which lost 3 bases and 9 bases, there was a span of 18 bases. Germline CDR1 is SGHDT and CDR2 is YYEEEE. The CDR3 covers 14 residues. The CDR3 DNA reads TGTGCCAGCAGCTCCGGACAAGGCCTTTTTAGCTACACCTTC. Amino acids: CASSSGQGLFSYTF.

The gene calls are TRBV5-8 and TRBJ1-2; D gene unclear. CDR1 is SGHTS, CDR2 YDEGEE, per germline. Trimming removed 1 base from V and 3 bases from J, with 7 bases in between. The CDR3 contains 13 residues. The CDR3 DNA is TGTGCCAGCAGCTTGACGCGGGACTATGGCTACACCTTC. This translates into CASSLTRDYGYTF.

The sample holds a few counts of this clone. The gene calls are TRBV30 and TRBJ1-5; the D is unclear. The V gene lost 1 base and the J gene lost 0 bases, with 4 bases spanning the gap. Germline CDR1 is GTSNPN and CDR2 is SVGIG (reference sequence). The CDR3 is 13 amino acids. The CDR3 DNA follows: TGTGCCTGGAGTGCGGGTAGCAATCAGCCCCAGCATTTT. Protein product: CAWSAGSNQPQHF.

The rearrangement joins TRBV30 to TRBJ2-5; 7 nucleotides agree with TRBD1. The CDR3 runs to 13 residues. Germline values: CDR1 GTSNPN, CDR2 SVGIG (reference sequence). Trimming took 7 bases from V and 5 from J; bases not matched to a gene: 10. CDR3 nucleotides: TGTGCCTCTTATAAGGGGGCAAAGGAGACCCAGTACTTC. Protein product: CASYKGAKETQYF.

The rearrangement uses TRBV27 and TRBJ2-7, with a possible D match to TRBD2 (6 bases). Germline lookup yields CDR1 MNHEY and CDR2 SMNVEV (reference sequence). The CDR3 is 16 amino acids. The V and J ends lost 5 bases and 3 bases respectively, with 20 bases between them. CDR3 bases: TGTGCCAGCAGTACCAGGACTGGGGGACTTTTCTACGAGCAGTACTTC. Translated: CASSTRTGGLFYEQYF.

Only a few counts were recorded for this clone. The gene calls are TRBV19 and TRBJ2-3, with 7 bases aligning to TRBD2. The germline gives CDR1 LNHDA, CDR2 SQIVND (reference sequence). This CDR3 region has 14 residues. V lost 3 bases and J lost 8; bases outside the gene matches: 8. The CDR3 spells CASSIAGVEGTQYF. CDR3 nucleotides: TGTGCCAGTAGTATTGCGGGAGTCGAAGGTACGCAGTATTTT.

This clone came up once. CDR3 nucleotide sequence: TGTGCCAGCAGCTTAGGCAGGGTCTCCTCCACTGAAGCTTTCTTT. It translates to CASSLGRVSSTEAFF. The gene calls are TRBV7-9 and TRBJ1-1; D possibly corresponds to TRBD1 (5 bases). The CDR3 loop spans 15 amino acids. Germline CDR1 and CDR2: SEHNR and FQNEAQ (reference sequence). V lost 1 base and J 4 bases, leaving 13 bases between the germline ends.

The CDR3 reads CASSRSGQGNEKLFF. CDR3 nucleotides: TGCGCCAGCAGCCGTTCCGGACAGGGGAATGAAAAACTGTTTTTT. V gene TRBV4-1 combines with J gene TRBJ1-4; 9 bases align to TRBD1. This CDR3 contains 15 residues. Germline-derived CDR1 and CDR2 are MGHRA and YSYEKL. Losses at the gene ends were 4 bases for V and 5 bases for J; bases not matched to a gene: 5.

This chain's CDR3 is CASSQDFSGTDTQYF. The DNA of the CDR3 is TGCGCCAGCAGCCAAGATTTCAGCGGCACAGATACGCAGTATTTT. The chain joins TRBV4-1 to TRBJ2-3; D gene ambiguous. The germline V gene encodes CDR1 MGHRA and CDR2 YSYEKL. The CDR3 has 15 amino acids. V shed 0 bases and J shed 1 base, with 8 bases lying between them.

V and J are TRBV5-4 and TRBJ1-1; D possibly corresponds to TRBD1 (6 bases). Trimming left V 4 bases short and J 0 bases short, with 13 bases between. In germline, CDR1 is SGHNT, CDR2 YYREEE (reference sequence). The CDR3 is 15 residues long. CDR3 region: CASSPDRSMNTEAFF. Written as DNA, the CDR3 is TGTGCCAGCAGCCCCGACAGGAGTATGAACACTGAAGCTTTCTTT.

The chain is built from TRBV6-5 and TRBJ1-2; D call uncertain. V lost 8 bases, J lost 5 bases, and 15 bases lay in between. CDR1 and CDR2 from the germline V gene are MNHEY and SVGAGI. This CDR3 spans 13 amino acids. The CDR3 DNA is TGTGCCAGCTCCTCTCTGCGACCTTATGGCTACACCTTC. Translating it yields CASSSLRPYGYTF.

The gene calls are TRBV30 and TRBJ2-5; 12 bases map to TRBD1. The J segment lost 5 bases and the V segment lost 5 bases, leaving 9 bases of the junction unmatched. Germline lookup yields CDR1 GTSNPN and CDR2 SVGIG (reference sequence). The CDR3 runs to 15 residues. The CDR3 DNA sequence: TGTGCCTGGGGGACCGGGACAGGGGGCTCGGAGACCCAGTACTTC. Translated: CAWGTGTGGSETQYF.

V usage is TRBV6-6 and J usage is TRBJ2-7; TRBD1 matches 9 bases. J was trimmed by 3 bases and V by 5 bases; bases with no gene match: 8. CDR1 is MNHNY and CDR2 is SVGAGI in the germline V gene (reference sequence). The CDR3 extends over 15 amino acids. CDR3 region: CASSPQGARLYEQYF. In DNA, the CDR3 is TGTGCCAGCAGTCCACAGGGGGCCCGACTCTACGAGCAGTACTTC.

The chain links TRBV29-1 to TRBJ2-5, with D perhaps being TRBD1 or TRBD2 (6 bases each). Trimming removed 8 bases from V and 1 base from J, with 17 bases in between. This CDR3 spans 14 amino acids. CDR1 and CDR2 from the germline V gene are SQVTM and ANQGSEA. The CDR3 reads CSTRRGAFQETQYF. CDR3 coding DNA: TGCAGCACGAGAAGGGGGGCCTTCCAAGAGACCCAGTACTTC.

V is TRBV6-5 and J is TRBJ2-5; TRBD2 matches at 12 bases. V lost 5 bases to trimming and J lost 4 bases; unmatched junction nucleotides: 2. CDR1 and CDR2 (germline): MNHEY, SVGAGI. This CDR3 has 14 residues. The CDR3 loop is CASSPGLAGETQYF. CDR3 DNA: TGTGCCAGCAGTCCGGGACTAGCGGGAGAGACCCAGTACTTC.